These T cell receptor beta chains were read from a single sample in a study of post-analysis software for immune sequencing data. TCRdb redid the calling of the PCR reads with MiXCR, one entry per CDR3 protein. The sample yields hundreds of thousands of distinct CDR3 sequences, around 27% seen once. Sample: blood. Receptor source: a girl aged 5 to 17 with multiple sclerosis. CDR3s include the opening cysteine and the closing phenylalanine or tryptophan. D genes are given only for firm matches. Size tells how often a clone was seen (once, few, many) or the class of an expanded clone, and some rows leave it out.

j_gene: TRBJ2-3; d_gene: -; v_gene: TRBV30; abundance: -; CDR3nt: TGTGCCTGGACGAGGGGAAGAGGGCCGACAGGTACGCAGTATTTT; CDR3aa: CAWTRGRGPTGTQYF
j_gene: TRBJ2-7; d_gene: TRBD1; v_gene: TRBV7-2; abundance: -; CDR3nt: TGTGCCAGCAGCGCTACAGGGGGCGTGGACGAGCAGTACTTC; CDR3aa: CASSATGGVDEQYF
j_gene: TRBJ2-3; d_gene: -; v_gene: TRBV12-3/TRBV12-4; abundance: -; CDR3nt: TGTGCCAGCAGTTTAGCCCGACCACAGCAGTATTTT; CDR3aa: CASSLARPQQYF
j_gene: TRBJ2-3; d_gene: -; v_gene: TRBV7-9; abundance: -; CDR3nt: TGTGCCAGCAGGCCCTCTGGGTGGACAGATACGCAGTATTTT; CDR3aa: CASRPSGWTDTQYF
j_gene: TRBJ2-3; d_gene: -; v_gene: TRBV27; abundance: -; CDR3nt: TGTGCCAGCACCCGGCTCAGCACAGATACGCAGTATTTT; CDR3aa: CASTRLSTDTQYF
j_gene: TRBJ2-1; d_gene: TRBD2; v_gene: TRBV12-5; abundance: many; CDR3nt: TGTGCCTCAGCGGGGTACTACAATGAGCAGTTCTTC; CDR3aa: CASAGYYNEQFF
j_gene: TRBJ1-2; d_gene: -; v_gene: TRBV4-1; abundance: many; CDR3nt: TGCGCCAGCAGCCAAGTAGCAGGGTTCGGCTATGGCTACACCTTC; CDR3aa: CASSQVAGFGYGYTF
j_gene: TRBJ1-2; d_gene: TRBD1; v_gene: TRBV20-1; abundance: few; CDR3nt: TGCAGTGCTAGAGATCCCTGGACAGGGGACTATGGCTACACCTTC; CDR3aa: CSARDPWTGDYGYTF
j_gene: TRBJ1-2; d_gene: -; v_gene: TRBV29-1; abundance: -; CDR3nt: TGCAGCGTTGTCCCACCCCATACGTATGGCTACACCTTC; CDR3aa: CSVVPPHTYGYTF
j_gene: TRBJ2-7; d_gene: -; v_gene: TRBV4-3; abundance: many; CDR3nt: TGCGCCAGCAGCCATGGCGGCTCGCAGAACGAGCAGTACTTC; CDR3aa: CASSHGGSQNEQYF
j_gene: TRBJ1-5; d_gene: -; v_gene: TRBV27; abundance: many; CDR3nt: TGTGCCAGCAGTTTATCCGGGGGCGGACAGCCCCAGCATTTT; CDR3aa: CASSLSGGGQPQHF
j_gene: TRBJ2-1; d_gene: -; v_gene: TRBV27; abundance: -; CDR3nt: TGTGCCAGCAGTCCCTCCCGGTACAATGAGCAGTTCTTC; CDR3aa: CASSPSRYNEQFF
j_gene: TRBJ2-7; d_gene: TRBD1; v_gene: TRBV10-3; abundance: -; CDR3nt: TGTGCCATCAGTGAGTGGGGGACAGGAGGCTCCTACGAGCAGTACTTC; CDR3aa: CAISEWGTGGSYEQYF
j_gene: TRBJ2-3; d_gene: -; v_gene: TRBV3-1; abundance: -; CDR3nt: TGTGCCAGCAGCCAAGGTTTGTTGGGCACAGATACGCAGTATTTT; CDR3aa: CASSQGLLGTDTQYF
j_gene: TRBJ2-3; d_gene: -; v_gene: TRBV7-2; abundance: -; CDR3nt: TGTGCCAGCACCCCTCGATTATGTGGTACGCAGTATTTT; CDR3aa: CASTPRLCGTQYF
j_gene: TRBJ1-6; d_gene: -; v_gene: TRBV29-1; abundance: few; CDR3nt: TGCAGCGTCCGACGAGGGGAGAATTCACCCCTCCACTTT; CDR3aa: CSVRRGENSPLHF
j_gene: TRBJ1-5; d_gene: -; v_gene: TRBV7-2; abundance: -; CDR3nt: TGTGCCAGCAGCTGGAACAGGGTTAGCAATCAGCCCCAGCATTTT; CDR3aa: CASSWNRVSNQPQHF
j_gene: TRBJ2-7; d_gene: -; v_gene: TRBV5-1; abundance: -; CDR3nt: TGCGCCAGCAGCTTGGCCTCCCGGGACATTTCTTTCTACGAGCAGTACTTC; CDR3aa: CASSLASRDISFYEQYF
j_gene: TRBJ2-5; d_gene: -; v_gene: TRBV20-1; abundance: few; CDR3nt: TGCAGTGCTAGGGACCTTAGGGGATTCGGGGAGACCCAGTACTTC; CDR3aa: CSARDLRGFGETQYF
j_gene: TRBJ2-5; d_gene: -; v_gene: TRBV7-2; abundance: -; CDR3nt: TGTGCCAGCAGCTTAGCGGAGGCGGCAGAAGAGACCCAGTACTTC; CDR3aa: CASSLAEAAEETQYF
j_gene: TRBJ2-1; d_gene: -; v_gene: TRBV9; abundance: -; CDR3nt: TGTGCCAGCAGCCCAGAGGTGGATGGTAATGAGCAGTTCTTC; CDR3aa: CASSPEVDGNEQFF
j_gene: TRBJ1-5; d_gene: -; v_gene: TRBV20-1; abundance: -; CDR3nt: TGCAGTGCTAGAGATCCCTTAAATCAGCCCCAGCATTTT; CDR3aa: CSARDPLNQPQHF
j_gene: TRBJ1-2; d_gene: -; v_gene: TRBV20-1; abundance: few; CDR3nt: TGCAGTGCCTCCACTGGGTACTTGAGCGGCTACACCTTC; CDR3aa: CSASTGYLSGYTF
j_gene: TRBJ1-4; d_gene: -; v_gene: TRBV20-1; abundance: few; CDR3nt: TGCAGTGCTAGAGGCGATGAAAAACTGTTTTTT; CDR3aa: CSARGDEKLFF
j_gene: TRBJ2-5; d_gene: -; v_gene: TRBV27; abundance: few; CDR3nt: TGTGCCAGCAGCGCCGATCGGGAGACCCAGTACTTC; CDR3aa: CASSADRETQYF
j_gene: TRBJ1-2; d_gene: TRBD1; v_gene: TRBV3-1; abundance: few; CDR3nt: TGTGCCAGCAGCCGAGGGACAGGTGGCATGGGGGGCTATGGCTACACCTTC; CDR3aa: CASSRGTGGMGGYGYTF
j_gene: TRBJ2-5; d_gene: -; v_gene: TRBV2; abundance: once; CDR3nt: TGTGCCAGCAGTGGGGACCGAGGGGGGATCACGCAGACCCAGTACTTC; CDR3aa: CASSGDRGGITQTQYF
j_gene: TRBJ1-1; d_gene: -; v_gene: TRBV5-1; abundance: few; CDR3nt: TGCGCCAGCAGCACAGCAGGGAACACTGAAGCTTTCTTT; CDR3aa: CASSTAGNTEAFF
j_gene: TRBJ2-5; d_gene: TRBD2; v_gene: TRBV5-1; abundance: -; CDR3nt: TGCGCCAGCAGCCTTGTCGGGACTAGAGGGAAAGAGACCCAGTACTTC; CDR3aa: CASSLVGTRGKETQYF
j_gene: TRBJ1-2; d_gene: -; v_gene: TRBV7-2; abundance: many; CDR3nt: TGTGCCAGCAGCTTATACACAGACTATGGCTACACCTTC; CDR3aa: CASSLYTDYGYTF
j_gene: TRBJ2-7; d_gene: -; v_gene: TRBV21-1; abundance: -; CDR3nt: TGTGCCAGCAGCAAAGCTGCGGACAGGGTCTATGAGCAGTACTTC; CDR3aa: CASSKAADRVYEQYF
j_gene: TRBJ1-2; d_gene: -; v_gene: TRBV20-1; abundance: few; CDR3nt: TGCAGTGCTTTAAGGGGAGCTGGCTACACCTTC; CDR3aa: CSALRGAGYTF
j_gene: TRBJ2-1; d_gene: TRBD1; v_gene: TRBV18; abundance: many; CDR3nt: TGTGCCAGCTCAAGGGACAGGGGGACCTACAATGAGCAGTTCTTC; CDR3aa: CASSRDRGTYNEQFF
j_gene: TRBJ2-3; d_gene: -; v_gene: TRBV24-1; abundance: -; CDR3nt: TGTGCCACTGCGGGACGGCCCTTCACAGATACGCAGTATTTT; CDR3aa: CATAGRPFTDTQYF
j_gene: TRBJ1-5; d_gene: TRBD1; v_gene: TRBV18; abundance: -; CDR3nt: TGTGCCAGCTCACCACAACAGGGGGAGGAACAGCCCCAGCATTTT; CDR3aa: CASSPQQGEEQPQHF
j_gene: TRBJ2-3; d_gene: -; v_gene: TRBV6-1; abundance: -; CDR3nt: TGTGCCAGCAGTGAAGGGGTTCTAGGAGATACGCAGTATTTT; CDR3aa: CASSEGVLGDTQYF
j_gene: TRBJ2-1; d_gene: -; v_gene: TRBV5-1; abundance: many; CDR3nt: TGCGCCAGCAGCTCAGGGTACACTGAGCAGTTCTTC; CDR3aa: CASSSGYTEQFF
j_gene: TRBJ2-1; d_gene: TRBD2; v_gene: TRBV24-1; abundance: -; CDR3nt: TGTGCCACCAGCCGGGACTACCCCTACAATGAGCAGTTCTTC; CDR3aa: CATSRDYPYNEQFF
j_gene: TRBJ2-7; d_gene: TRBD1; v_gene: TRBV7-8; abundance: -; CDR3nt: TGTGCCAGCAGCTCTAGGACAGGGCAATACGAGCAGTACTTC; CDR3aa: CASSSRTGQYEQYF
j_gene: TRBJ2-5; d_gene: TRBD1; v_gene: TRBV29-1; abundance: -; CDR3nt: TGCAGCGTAGACCCGACAGGGGGCGATTCAGAGACCCAGTACTTC; CDR3aa: CSVDPTGGDSETQYF
j_gene: TRBJ2-1; d_gene: -; v_gene: TRBV4-3; abundance: -; CDR3nt: TGCGCCAGCAGCCAAGCTAACAGTTGGGGGACCAACAATGAGCAGTTCTTC; CDR3aa: CASSQANSWGTNNEQFF
j_gene: TRBJ2-2; d_gene: -; v_gene: TRBV3-1; abundance: -; CDR3nt: TGTGCCAGCAGCCCCTTAGTTAGGCCAACCGGGGAGCTGTTTTTT; CDR3aa: CASSPLVRPTGELFF
j_gene: TRBJ1-1; d_gene: -; v_gene: TRBV2; abundance: few; CDR3nt: TGTGCCAGCAGCGAAGCGGGAGTGGACACTGAAGCTTTCTTT; CDR3aa: CASSEAGVDTEAFF
j_gene: TRBJ2-3; d_gene: TRBD2; v_gene: TRBV5-1; abundance: -; CDR3nt: TGCGCCAGCAGCCCCCCCAGGACTAGCGGGGGGGATAGCACAGATACGCAGTATTTT; CDR3aa: CASSPPRTSGGDSTDTQYF
j_gene: TRBJ1-6; d_gene: -; v_gene: TRBV12-3/TRBV12-4; abundance: -; CDR3nt: TGTGCCAGCAACCCTTCGGGGTTAGCTTCACCCCTCCACTTT; CDR3aa: CASNPSGLASPLHF
j_gene: TRBJ2-7; d_gene: -; v_gene: TRBV5-6; abundance: -; CDR3nt: TGTGCCAGCAGCTTGTTGGGTTTCGAGCAGTACTTC; CDR3aa: CASSLLGFEQYF
j_gene: TRBJ2-5; d_gene: -; v_gene: TRBV5-1; abundance: few; CDR3nt: TGCGCCAGCAGCTTGGGACCTATCGAGAAAGAGACCCAGTACTTC; CDR3aa: CASSLGPIEKETQYF
j_gene: TRBJ2-7; d_gene: -; v_gene: TRBV20-1; abundance: few; CDR3nt: TGCAGTGCTAGAGATGGGAGAGGCTCCTACGAGCAGTACTTC; CDR3aa: CSARDGRGSYEQYF
j_gene: TRBJ1-5; d_gene: -; v_gene: TRBV18; abundance: -; CDR3nt: TGTGCCAGCTCACAACAAACGGGGGGCAATCAGCCCCAGCATTTT; CDR3aa: CASSQQTGGNQPQHF